This T cell receptor (beta chain) was profiled in a study of blood T cells in healthy people across ages. Together with a sample-barcoded 5' primer, a J-beta primer mix was included in a second PCR lasting about 7 to 12 cycles. Each of the cDNA molecules was tagged by a template-switch adaptor with 12 random nucleotides. TCRdb reprocessed the 5' RACE reads with MiXCR, giving one entry per CDR3 protein. The table has around 780,000 distinct CDR3 sequences, about 26% seen once; the top ten hold 2.5% to 3.5%. Study results and limitations: Not knowing donor CMV status may have confounded expanded clonotype changes.

The V end was cut by 5 bases, the J end by 5 bases, with 15 bases between. The V gene's germline CDR1 is MDHEN and CDR2 SYDVKM. The CDR3 has 14 residues. Comments on this clonotype: The antigen is not known.

These same data were also listed under a study on T cells of mothers and their children. That work contributes: The donors comprised about 6 children and their three healthy Caucasian mothers. No clones detected were persistent microchimeric T cell clones.

The V and J genes are TRBV28 and TRBJ2-5; D might be TRBD2 (5 bases). The specimen sequenced was blood. This TCR was sampled from a boy younger than 18 in good health. CDR3 sequence: CASSSGRITETQYF. Here the CDR3 DNA reads TGTGCCAGCAGTAGCGGACGGATTACGGAGACCCAGTACTTC.